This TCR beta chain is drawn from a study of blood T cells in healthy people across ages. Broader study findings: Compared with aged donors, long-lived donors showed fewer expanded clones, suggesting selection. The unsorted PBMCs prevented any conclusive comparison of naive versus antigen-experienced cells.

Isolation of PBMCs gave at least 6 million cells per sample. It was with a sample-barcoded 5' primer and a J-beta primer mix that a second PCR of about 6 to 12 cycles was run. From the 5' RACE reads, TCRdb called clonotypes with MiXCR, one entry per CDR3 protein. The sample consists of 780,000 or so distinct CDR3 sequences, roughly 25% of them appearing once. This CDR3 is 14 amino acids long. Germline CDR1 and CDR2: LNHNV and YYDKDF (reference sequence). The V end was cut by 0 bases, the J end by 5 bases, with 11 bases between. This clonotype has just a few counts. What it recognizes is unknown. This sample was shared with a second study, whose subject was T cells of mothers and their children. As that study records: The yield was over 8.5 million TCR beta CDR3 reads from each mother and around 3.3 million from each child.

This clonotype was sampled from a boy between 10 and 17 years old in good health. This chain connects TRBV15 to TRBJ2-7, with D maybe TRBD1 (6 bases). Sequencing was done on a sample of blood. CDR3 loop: CATSREQGTDEQYF. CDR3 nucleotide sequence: TGTGCCACCAGCAGAGAACAGGGAACGGACGAGCAGTACTTC.